This is a list of T cell receptor beta chains from one sample in a study of early T cells in non-severe SARS-CoV-2 infection. TCRdb called the 5' RACE reads again in MiXCR, with one record for every CDR3 protein. The sample contains approximately 76,000 distinct CDR3 sequences, around 15% of which appear only once. The sequenced material came from whole blood. The receptors originated from an adult who was a healthcare worker with PCR-confirmed SARS-CoV-2 infection or an uninfected control (not recorded which). Both conserved end residues are part of each CDR3. D genes are given only for firm matches. Clone size is given for some rows only: seen once, a few or many times, or a class if the clone is expanded.

abundance	d_gene	v_gene	j_gene	CDR3aa	CDR3nt
-	TRBD1	TRBV6-5	TRBJ2-1	CASRERGTGEFF	TGTGCCAGCAGGGAGAGGGGGACAGGGGAGTTCTTC
many	TRBD1	TRBV6-4	TRBJ1-1	CASGGQQYTEAFF	TGTGCCAGCGGGGGACAGCAATACACTGAAGCTTTCTTT
few	-	TRBV10-3	TRBJ2-3	CAISLRDPTDTQYF	TGTGCCATCAGCCTCCGGGACCCCACAGATACGCAGTATTTT
few	-	TRBV12-2	TRBJ1-1	CASRLAGRQMNTEAFF	TGTGCAAGTCGCTTAGCGGGTCGACAGATGAACACTGAAGCTTTCTTT
few	TRBD1	TRBV10-3	TRBJ2-7	CAISEMGQGINYEQYF	TGTGCCATCAGTGAAATGGGACAGGGCATAAACTACGAGCAGTACTTC
many	TRBD2	TRBV7-9	TRBJ2-3	CASSSPSGSTDTQYF	TGTGCCAGCAGCTCCCCTAGCGGGAGCACAGATACGCAGTATTTT
few	-	TRBV7-8	TRBJ1-1	CASSSTRNTEAFF	TGTGCCAGCAGCTCGACACGGAACACTGAAGCTTTCTTT
many	-	TRBV11-2	TRBJ2-2	CASSLEAFGGGELFF	TGTGCCAGCAGCTTAGAGGCGTTCGGAGGCGGGGAGCTGTTTTTT
many	TRBD2	TRBV6-5	TRBJ2-7	CASSSNSVLAGAEQYF	TGTGCCAGCAGTTCGAATTCCGTTCTAGCGGGAGCCGAGCAGTACTTC
few	-	TRBV29-1	TRBJ1-5	CSAKTSSNQPQHF	TGCAGCGCTAAGACGAGTAGCAATCAGCCCCAGCATTTT
-	-	TRBV7-8	TRBJ2-5	CASSPPGARETQYF	TGTGCCAGCAGTCCCCCGGGGGCGAGAGAGACCCAGTACTTC
-	TRBD1	TRBV2	TRBJ2-1	CASSGTGTGLNEQFF	TGTGCCAGCAGTGGCACCGGGACAGGTTTGAATGAGCAGTTCTTC